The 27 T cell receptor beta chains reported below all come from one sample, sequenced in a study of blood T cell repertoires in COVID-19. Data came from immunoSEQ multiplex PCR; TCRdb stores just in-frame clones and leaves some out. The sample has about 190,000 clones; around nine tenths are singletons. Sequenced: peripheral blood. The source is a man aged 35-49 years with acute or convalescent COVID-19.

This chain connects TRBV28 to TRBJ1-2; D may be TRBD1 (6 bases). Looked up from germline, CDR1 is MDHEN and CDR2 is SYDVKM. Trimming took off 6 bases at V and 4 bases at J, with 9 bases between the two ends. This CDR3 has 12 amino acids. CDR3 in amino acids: CASRTGPYGYTF. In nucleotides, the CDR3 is TGTGCCAGCAGAACAGGGCCCTATGGCTACACCTTC.

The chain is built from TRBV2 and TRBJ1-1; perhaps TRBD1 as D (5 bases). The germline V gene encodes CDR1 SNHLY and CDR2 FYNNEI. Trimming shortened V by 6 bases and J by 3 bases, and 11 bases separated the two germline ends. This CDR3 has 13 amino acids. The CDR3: CASRPGFDTEAFF. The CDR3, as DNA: TGTGCCAGCAGGCCAGGGTTTGACACTGAAGCTTTCTTT.

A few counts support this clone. The CDR3 DNA reads TGTGCCAGCAGTGCCGACAGGGGGCCGTCACCCCTCCACTTT. This sequence encodes CASSADRGPSPLHF. The genes are TRBV27 and TRBJ1-6; TRBD1 aligns across 10 bases. Germline V gene lookup returns CDR1 MNHEY and CDR2 SMNVEV (reference sequence). The CDR3 runs to 14 residues. The trim removed 5 bases at V and 10 bases at J, leaving 5 bases unmatched.

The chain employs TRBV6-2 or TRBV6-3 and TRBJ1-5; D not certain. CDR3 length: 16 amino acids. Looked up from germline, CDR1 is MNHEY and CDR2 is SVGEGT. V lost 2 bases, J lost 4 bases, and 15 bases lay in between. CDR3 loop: CASSYMGSGGNQPQHF. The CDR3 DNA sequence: TGTGCCAGCAGTTACATGGGCTCGGGCGGGAATCAGCCCCAGCATTTT.

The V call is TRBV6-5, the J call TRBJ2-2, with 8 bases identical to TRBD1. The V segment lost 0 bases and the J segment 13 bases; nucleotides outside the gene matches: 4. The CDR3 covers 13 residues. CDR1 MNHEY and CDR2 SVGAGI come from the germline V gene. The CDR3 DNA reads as TGTGCCAGCAGTTACTCGGGACAGGACGGGCTGTTTTTT. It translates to CASSYSGQDGLFF.

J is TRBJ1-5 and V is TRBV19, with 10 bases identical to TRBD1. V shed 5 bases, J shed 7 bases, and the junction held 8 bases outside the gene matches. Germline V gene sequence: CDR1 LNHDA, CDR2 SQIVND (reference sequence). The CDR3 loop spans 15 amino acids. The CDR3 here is CASSPNRDRGQPQHF. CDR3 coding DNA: TGTGCCAGTAGTCCGAACCGGGACAGGGGCCAGCCCCAGCATTTT.

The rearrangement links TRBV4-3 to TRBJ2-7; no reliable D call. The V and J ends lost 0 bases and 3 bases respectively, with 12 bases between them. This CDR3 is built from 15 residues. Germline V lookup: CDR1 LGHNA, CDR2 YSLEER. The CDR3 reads CASSQDFQAHYEQYF. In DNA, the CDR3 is TGCGCCAGCAGCCAAGATTTCCAGGCGCACTACGAGCAGTACTTC.

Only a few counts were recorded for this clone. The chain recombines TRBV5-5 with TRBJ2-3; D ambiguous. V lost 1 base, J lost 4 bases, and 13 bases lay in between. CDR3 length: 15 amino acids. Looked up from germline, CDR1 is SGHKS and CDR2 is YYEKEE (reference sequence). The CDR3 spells CASSLIPTAADTQYF. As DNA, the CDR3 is TGTGCCAGCAGCTTGATACCAACTGCGGCAGATACGCAGTATTTT.

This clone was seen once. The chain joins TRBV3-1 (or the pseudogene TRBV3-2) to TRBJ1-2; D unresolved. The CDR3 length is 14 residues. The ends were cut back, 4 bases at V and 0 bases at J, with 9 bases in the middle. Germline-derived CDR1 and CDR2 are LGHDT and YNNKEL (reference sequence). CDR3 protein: CASSPTYSNYGYTF. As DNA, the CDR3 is TGTGCCAGCAGCCCTACTTATTCTAACTATGGCTACACCTTC.

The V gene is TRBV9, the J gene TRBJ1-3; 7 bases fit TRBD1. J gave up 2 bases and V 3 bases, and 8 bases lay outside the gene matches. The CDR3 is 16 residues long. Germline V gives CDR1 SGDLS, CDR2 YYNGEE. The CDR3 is CASSAGTDVTGNTIYF. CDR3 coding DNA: TGTGCCAGCAGCGCCGGGACAGACGTAACTGGAAACACCATATATTTT. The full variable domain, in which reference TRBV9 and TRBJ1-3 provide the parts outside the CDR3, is DSGVTQTPKHLITATGQRVTLRCSPRSGDLSVYWYQQSLDQGLQFLIQYYNGEERAKGNILERFSAQQFPDLHSELNLSSLELGDSALYFCASSAGTDVTGNTIYFGEGSWLTVV.

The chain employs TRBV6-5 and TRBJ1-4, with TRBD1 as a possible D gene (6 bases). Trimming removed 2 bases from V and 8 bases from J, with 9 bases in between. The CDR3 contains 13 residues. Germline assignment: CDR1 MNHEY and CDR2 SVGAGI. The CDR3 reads CASSYGTREKLFF. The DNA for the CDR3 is TGTGCCAGCAGTTACGGGACACGGGAAAAACTGTTTTTT.

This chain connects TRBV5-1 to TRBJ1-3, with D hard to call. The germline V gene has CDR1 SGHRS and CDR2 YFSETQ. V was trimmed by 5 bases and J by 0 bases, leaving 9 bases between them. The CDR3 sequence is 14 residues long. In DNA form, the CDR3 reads TGCGCCAGCAGTACGGTTCCCTCTGGAAACACCATATATTTT. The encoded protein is CASSTVPSGNTIYF. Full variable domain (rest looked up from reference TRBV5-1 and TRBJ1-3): KAGVTQTPRYLIKTRGQQVTLSCSPISGHRSVSWYQQTPGQGLQFLFEYFSETQRNKGNFPGRFSGRQFSNSRSEMNVSTLELGDSALYLCASSTVPSGNTIYFGEGSWLTVV.

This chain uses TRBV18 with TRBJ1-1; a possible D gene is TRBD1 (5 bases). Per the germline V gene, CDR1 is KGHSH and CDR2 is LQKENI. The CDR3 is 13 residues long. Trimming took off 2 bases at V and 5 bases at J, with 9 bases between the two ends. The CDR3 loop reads CASSPTAGTEAFF. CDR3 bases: TGTGCCAGCTCACCAACGGCAGGGACTGAAGCTTTCTTT.

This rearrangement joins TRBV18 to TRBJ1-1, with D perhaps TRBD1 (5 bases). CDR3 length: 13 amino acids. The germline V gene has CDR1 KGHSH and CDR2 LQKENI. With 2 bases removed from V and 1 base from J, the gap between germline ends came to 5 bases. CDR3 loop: CASSPGQNTEAFF. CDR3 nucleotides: TGTGCCAGCTCACCAGGACAGAACACTGAAGCTTTCTTT.

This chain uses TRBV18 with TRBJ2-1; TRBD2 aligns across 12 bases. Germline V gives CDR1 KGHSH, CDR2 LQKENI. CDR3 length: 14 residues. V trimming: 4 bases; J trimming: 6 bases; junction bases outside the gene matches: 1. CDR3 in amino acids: CASSRTSGANEQFF. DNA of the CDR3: TGTGCCAGCTCACGGACTAGCGGGGCCAATGAGCAGTTCTTC.

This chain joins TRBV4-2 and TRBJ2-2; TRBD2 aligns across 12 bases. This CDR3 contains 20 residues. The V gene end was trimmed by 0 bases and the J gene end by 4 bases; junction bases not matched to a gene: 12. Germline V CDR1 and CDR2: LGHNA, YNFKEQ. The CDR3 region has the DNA TGTGCCAGCAGCCAAGATAACGGCCCTAGCGGGGGGGCGGTCACCGGGGAGCTGTTTTTT. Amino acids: CASSQDNGPSGGAVTGELFF.

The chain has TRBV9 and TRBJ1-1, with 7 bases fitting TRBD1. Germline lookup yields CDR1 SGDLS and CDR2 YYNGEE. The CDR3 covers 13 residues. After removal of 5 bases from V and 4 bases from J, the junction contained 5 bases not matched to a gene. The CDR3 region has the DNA TGTGCCAGCAGGGCCCAGGGGGGCACTGAAGCTTTCTTT. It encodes CASRAQGGTEAFF.

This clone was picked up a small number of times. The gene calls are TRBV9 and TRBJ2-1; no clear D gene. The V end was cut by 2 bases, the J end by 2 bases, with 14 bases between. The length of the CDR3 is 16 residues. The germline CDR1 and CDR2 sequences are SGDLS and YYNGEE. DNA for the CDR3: TGTGCCAGCAGCGTTCTAGGAGAACCCGCCTACAATGAGCAGTTCTTC. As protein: CASSVLGEPAYNEQFF.

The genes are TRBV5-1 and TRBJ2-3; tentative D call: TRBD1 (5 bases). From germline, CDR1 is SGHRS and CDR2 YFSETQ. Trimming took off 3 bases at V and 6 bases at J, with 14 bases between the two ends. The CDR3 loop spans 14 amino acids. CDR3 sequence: CASSSDTPRDTQYF. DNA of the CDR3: TGCGCCAGCAGCTCGGACACACCGCGGGATACGCAGTATTTT.

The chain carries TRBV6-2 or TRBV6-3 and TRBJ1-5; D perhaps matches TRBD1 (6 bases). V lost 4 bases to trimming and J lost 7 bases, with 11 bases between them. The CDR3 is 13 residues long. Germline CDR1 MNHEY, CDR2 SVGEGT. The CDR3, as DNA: TGTGCCAGCAGTTTGGGGGCAGGGCAGCCCCAGCATTTT. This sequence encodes CASSLGAGQPQHF.

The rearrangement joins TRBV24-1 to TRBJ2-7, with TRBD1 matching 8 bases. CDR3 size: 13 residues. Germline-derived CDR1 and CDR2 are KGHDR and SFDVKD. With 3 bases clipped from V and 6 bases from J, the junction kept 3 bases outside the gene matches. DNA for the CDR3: TGTGCCACCAGTGATGGACAGGGTGGCGAGCAGTACTTC. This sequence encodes CATSDGQGGEQYF.

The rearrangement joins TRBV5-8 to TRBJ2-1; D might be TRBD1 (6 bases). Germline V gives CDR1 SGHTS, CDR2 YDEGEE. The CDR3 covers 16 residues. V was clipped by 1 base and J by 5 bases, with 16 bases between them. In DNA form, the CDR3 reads TGTGCCAGCAGCTTGCCTAGGCAGGGGCTTAACAATGAGCAGTTCTTC. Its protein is CASSLPRQGLNNEQFF.

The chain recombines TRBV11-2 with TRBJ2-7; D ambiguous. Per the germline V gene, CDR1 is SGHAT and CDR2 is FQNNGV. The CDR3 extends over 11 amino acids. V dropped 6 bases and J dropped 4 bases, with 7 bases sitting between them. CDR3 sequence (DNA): TGTGCCAGCAGTCCTCAGTACGAGCAGTACTTC. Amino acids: CASSPQYEQYF. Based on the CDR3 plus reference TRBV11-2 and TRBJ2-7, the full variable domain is EAGVAQSPRYKIIEKRQSVAFWCNPISGHATLYWYQQILGQGPKLLIQFQNNGVVDDSQLPKDRFSAERLKGVDSTLKIQPAKLEDSAVYLCASSPQYEQYFGPGTRLTVT.

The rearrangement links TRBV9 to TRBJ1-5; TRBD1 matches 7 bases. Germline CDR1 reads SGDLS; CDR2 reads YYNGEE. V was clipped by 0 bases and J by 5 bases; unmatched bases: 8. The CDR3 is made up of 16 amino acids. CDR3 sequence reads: CASSVGQGGLHQPQHF. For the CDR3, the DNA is TGTGCCAGCAGCGTAGGACAGGGAGGTTTGCATCAGCCCCAGCATTTT. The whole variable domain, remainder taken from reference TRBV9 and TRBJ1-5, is DSGVTQTPKHLITATGQRVTLRCSPRSGDLSVYWYQQSLDQGLQFLIQYYNGEERAKGNILERFSAQQFPDLHSELNLSSLELGDSALYFCASSVGQGGLHQPQHFGDGTRLSIL.

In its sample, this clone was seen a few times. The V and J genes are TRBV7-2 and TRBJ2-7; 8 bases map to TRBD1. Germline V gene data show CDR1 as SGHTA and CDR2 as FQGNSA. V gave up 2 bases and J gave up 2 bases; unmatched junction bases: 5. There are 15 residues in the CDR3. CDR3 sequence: CASSLIQGAPYEQYF. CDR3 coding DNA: TGTGCCAGCAGCTTAATCCAGGGGGCCCCCTACGAGCAGTACTTC.

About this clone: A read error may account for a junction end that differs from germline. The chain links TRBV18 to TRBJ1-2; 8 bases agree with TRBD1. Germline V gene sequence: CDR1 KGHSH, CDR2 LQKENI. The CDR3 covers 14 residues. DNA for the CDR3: TGTGCCAGCACACCCGACAGGGGACCGGGCGGCTACACCTTC. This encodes CASTPDRGPGGYTF. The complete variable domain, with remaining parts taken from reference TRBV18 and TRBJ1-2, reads NAGVMQNPRHLVRRRGQEARLRCSPMKGHSHVYWYRQLPEEGLKFMVYLQKENIIDESGMPKERFSAEFPKEGPSILRIQQVVRGDSAAYFCASTPDRGPGGYTFGSGTRLTVV.

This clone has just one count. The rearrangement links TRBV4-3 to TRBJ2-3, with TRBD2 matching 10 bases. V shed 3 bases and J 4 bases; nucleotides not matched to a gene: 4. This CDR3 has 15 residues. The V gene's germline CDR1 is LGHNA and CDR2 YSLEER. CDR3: CASSQASGGPDTQYF. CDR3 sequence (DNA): TGCGCCAGCAGCCAGGCTAGCGGGGGCCCAGATACGCAGTATTTT.